These T cell receptor beta chains were read from a single sample in a study of T cells in tuberculosis. The method was immunoSEQ multiplex PCR; TCRdb's version includes in-frame clones alone and lacks a portion of them. The sample consists of about 40,000 clones, 90% to 95% of them appearing once. Sequencing was done on a sample of PBMCs. The receptors here all came from a donor between 5 and 29 years old with latent tuberculosis or without tuberculosis infection. Some clones in this sample may be carry-over from other donors' samples. CDR3s include the opening cysteine and the closing phenylalanine or tryptophan. D genes are given only for firm matches. Clone size, where shown, is once, few, many, or a class for clones that have expanded.

d_call	v_call	j_call	clone_size	cdr3_aa	cdr3_nt
-	TRBV2	TRBJ1-1	-	CASTGQGTEAFF	TGTGCCAGCACAGGGCAGGGCACTGAAGCTTTCTTT
-	TRBV19	TRBJ1-2	-	CASSYTANYGYTF	TGTGCCAGTAGCTATACAGCTAACTATGGCTACACCTTC
-	TRBV5-1	TRBJ1-1	-	CASSLGGRGGTEAFF	TGCGCCAGCAGCCTCGGGGGGCGCGGTGGCACTGAAGCTTTCTTT
TRBD2	TRBV19	TRBJ2-7	-	CASSYLAGETYEQYF	TGTGCCAGTAGTTACCTAGCGGGGGAGACCTACGAGCAGTACTTC
-	TRBV5-6	TRBJ1-1	-	CASSLGDSWNTEAFF	TGTGCCAGCAGCTTGGGGGACTCGTGGAACACTGAAGCTTTCTTT
-	TRBV7-8	TRBJ1-4	once	CASSLGGVAAATNEKLFF	TGTGCCAGCAGCTTAGGAGGAGTAGCAGCTGCAACTAATGAAAAACTGTTTTTT
TRBD1	TRBV5-6	TRBJ2-1	-	CASSPRQGSSGYPYNEQFF	TGTGCCAGCAGCCCCAGACAGGGATCCTCGGGGTACCCTTACAATGAGCAGTTCTTC
-	TRBV9	TRBJ1-5	-	CASSVETGENQPQHF	TGTGCCAGCAGCGTAGAGACAGGAGAAAATCAGCCCCAGCATTTT
-	TRBV27	TRBJ2-6	-	CASTRHDSGANVLTF	TGTGCCAGCACCAGACACGACTCTGGGGCCAACGTCCTGACTTTC
TRBD1	TRBV4-3	TRBJ1-4	-	CASSQDGQGTVNEKLFF	TGCGCCAGCAGCCAAGATGGCCAAGGGACAGTTAATGAAAAACTGTTTTTT
TRBD1	TRBV5-4	TRBJ1-1	-	CASSGRGTGNTEAFF	TGTGCCAGCAGCGGAAGGGGGACAGGGAACACTGAAGCTTTCTTT
-	TRBV4-3	TRBJ1-1	-	CASSQYRGWTEAFF	TGCGCCAGCAGCCAATATAGGGGGTGGACTGAAGCTTTCTTT
-	TRBV14	TRBJ1-1	-	CASSPRSFFNWSMNTEAFF	TGTGCCAGCAGCCCTCGCTCCTTTTTCAATTGGAGTATGAACACTGAAGCTTTCTTT
-	TRBV2	TRBJ1-1	-	CASSLGLPRTEAFF	TGTGCCAGCAGTCTGGGACTCCCCCGCACTGAAGCTTTCTTT
-	TRBV19	TRBJ1-2	-	CASSYDSSNYGYTF	TGTGCCAGTAGTTACGACAGCTCTAACTATGGCTACACCTTC
-	TRBV10-3	TRBJ1-1	-	CAISDPGMNTEAFF	TGTGCCATCAGTGACCCGGGAATGAACACTGAAGCTTTCTTT
TRBD1	TRBV10-3	TRBJ1-2	-	CAIRKDRGRDYGYTF	TGTGCCATCAGGAAGGACAGGGGGCGCGACTATGGCTACACCTTC
-	TRBV13	TRBJ1-3	-	CASSLNRGFFTSSGNTIYF	TGTGCCAGCAGCTTAAACCGGGGTTTTTTTACAAGCTCTGGAAACACCATATATTTT
TRBD1	TRBV11-2	TRBJ2-2	-	CASSLGPTGGNTGELFF	TGTGCCAGCAGCTTAGGACCGACAGGGGGTAACACCGGGGAGCTGTTTTTT
TRBD2	TRBV10-3	TRBJ2-2	-	CAIMGLASGGELFF	TGTGCCATCATGGGACTAGCTTCAGGCGGGGAGCTGTTTTTT
-	TRBV6-6	TRBJ2-7	-	CASSNDRTKTYEQYF	TGTGCCAGCAGCAACGACAGAACTAAGACCTACGAGCAGTACTTC
TRBD1	TRBV28	TRBJ1-1	-	CASSLPQTGDRGPWNTEAFF	TGTGCCAGCAGTTTACCCCAAACCGGGGACAGGGGCCCTTGGAACACTGAAGCTTTCTTT
-	TRBV6-5	TRBJ1-1	-	CASSYSRGPNTEAFF	TGTGCCAGCAGTTACTCGAGAGGCCCAAACACTGAAGCTTTCTTT
-	TRBV18	TRBJ1-1	-	CASSPGKLNTEAFF	TGTGCCAGCTCACCGGGCAAGTTGAACACTGAAGCTTTCTTT
TRBD1	TRBV7-2	TRBJ1-5	-	CASSHMTGGEQPQHF	TGTGCCAGCAGCCACATGACAGGGGGCGAACAGCCCCAGCATTTT
-	TRBV15	TRBJ2-3	-	CATSRDPQETQYF	TGTGCCACCAGCAGAGATCCCCAAGAGACGCAGTATTTT
TRBD1	TRBV7-2	TRBJ1-2	-	CASSIQGPSPYGYTF	TGTGCCAGCAGCATACAGGGGCCCTCCCCCTATGGCTACACCTTC
-	TRBV10-3	TRBJ2-7	-	CAISAGGRDTYEQYF	TGTGCCATCAGTGCAGGCGGCAGGGATACCTACGAGCAGTACTTC
TRBD1	TRBV5-4	TRBJ2-4	-	CASSPAQGGAKNIQYF	TGTGCCAGCAGCCCCGCACAGGGGGGAGCCAAAAACATTCAGTACTTC
-	TRBV19	TRBJ2-7	-	CASSDLRAYEQYF	TGTGCCAGTAGTGATCTGCGGGCCTACGAGCAGTACTTC
TRBD1	TRBV5-1	TRBJ2-1	-	CASSLVPDRGEQFF	TGCGCCAGCAGCTTGGTTCCCGACAGGGGCGAGCAGTTCTTC
TRBD1	TRBV6-4	TRBJ1-2	-	CASSEGTGLSYGYTF	TGTGCCAGCAGTGAAGGGACAGGCCTGTCCTATGGCTACACCTTC
-	TRBV4-3	TRBJ2-6	-	CASSQDAGSGANVLTF	TGCGCCAGCAGCCAAGACGCGGGCTCTGGGGCCAACGTCCTGACTTTC
-	TRBV4-1	TRBJ1-2	-	CASSQDESRGLGYGYTF	TGCGCCAGCAGCCAAGATGAGAGTCGGGGTCTCGGCTATGGCTACACCTTC
TRBD1	TRBV7-2	TRBJ2-2	-	CASRPGGALAGELFF	TGTGCCAGCAGACCAGGGGGCGCTTTGGCCGGGGAGCTGTTTTTT
-	TRBV10-3	TRBJ1-1	-	CAISDQGMNTEAFF	TGTGCCATCAGTGATCAGGGTATGAACACTGAAGCTTTCTTT
-	TRBV5-1	TRBJ1-5	-	CASSFEGGNQPQHF	TGCGCCAGCAGCTTCGAGGGCGGCAATCAGCCCCAGCATTTT
-	TRBV9	TRBJ1-3	-	CASSEEAGPGNTIYF	TGTGCCAGCAGCGAGGAGGCCGGACCTGGAAACACCATATATTTT
-	TRBV6-5	TRBJ1-2	-	CASSSIGQLYGYTF	TGTGCCAGCAGTTCCATAGGACAGCTCTATGGCTACACCTTC
-	TRBV19	TRBJ2-5	-	CASSIDGDWKETQYF	TGTGCCAGTAGTATAGACGGAGACTGGAAAGAGACCCAGTACTTC
-	TRBV5-1	TRBJ1-2	-	CASATGNYGYTF	TGCGCCAGCGCCACGGGGAACTATGGCTACACCTTC
TRBD1	TRBV6-5	TRBJ2-7	-	CASSRLKGAEQYF	TGTGCCAGCAGCCGACTGAAGGGGGCCGAGCAGTACTTC
-	TRBV18	TRBJ1-1	-	CASSPTGSHTEAFF	TGTGCCAGCTCCCCGACAGGCTCCCACACTGAAGCTTTCTTT
-	TRBV7-2	TRBJ1-1	-	CASSLASGALNTEAFF	TGTGCCAGCAGCTTAGCGTCAGGGGCCCTGAACACTGAAGCTTTCTTT
-	TRBV7-2	TRBJ1-2	-	CASSSSQGPYGYTF	TGTGCCAGCAGCTCTTCACAGGGTCCCTATGGCTACACCTTC